This T cell receptor beta chain was retrieved from a study of T cell changes during pregnancy in multiple sclerosis. Assay: immunoSEQ multiplex PCR; the TCRdb copy retains only in-frame clones and omits some. The table includes roughly 110,000 clones, about 90% detected once. This CDR3 is 16 amino acids long. Germline V gives CDR1 MNHEY, CDR2 SVGAGI. The V gene lost 0 bases and the J gene lost 4 bases, with 15 bases spanning the gap. The receptor was derived from a female donor with multiple sclerosis, enrolled in a pregnancy study. The chain couples TRBV6-5 to TRBJ2-5, with a possible D match to TRBD1 (6 bases). Material: peripheral blood, obtained before pregnancy. CDR3 protein: CASSYSRGRGVETQYF. CDR3 nucleotide sequence: TGTGCCAGCAGTTACTCTAGGGGGAGAGGGGTAGAGACCCAGTACTTC.